The rows below give T cell receptor beta chains drawn from one sample of a study of blood T cell repertoires in COVID-19. Profiling relied on immunoSEQ multiplex PCR, and the TCRdb table lists in-frame clones only, not all of them. The sample consists of about 220,000 clones, around 85% of them appearing once. Sequenced: PBMCs or T cells enriched from blood (not recorded which). The receptors stem from a woman in her thirties or forties with acute COVID-19. Both conserved end residues are part of each CDR3. The D gene is left open where the match is weak. Rows may omit the clone size; those that give it use once, few, many or a size class.

D	size	V	J	CDR3	DNA
NA	NA	TRBV4-2	TRBJ1-5	CASSQTHSNQPQHF	TGTGCCAGCAGCCAGACACATAGCAATCAGCCCCAGCATTTT
NA	NA	TRBV7-6	TRBJ2-2	CASSLPAGRGGELFF	TGTGCCAGCAGCTTACCGGCAGGGCGGGGCGGGGAGCTGTTTTTT
TRBD2	once	TRBV6-5	TRBJ2-7	CASRNIAGYEQYF	TGTGCCAGCAGGAACATAGCGGGCTACGAGCAGTACTTC
NA	NA	TRBV9	TRBJ1-1	CASSVDGGSFTEAFF	TGTGCCAGCAGCGTAGATGGGGGGTCCTTCACTGAAGCTTTCTTT
NA	NA	TRBV6-2/TRBV6-3	TRBJ1-5	CASSYRYQPQHF	TGTGCCAGCAGTTACCGGTACCAGCCCCAGCATTTT
NA	NA	TRBV7-9	TRBJ1-2	CASSPGGYGYTF	TGTGCCAGCAGCCCGGGGGGTTATGGCTACACCTTC
NA	NA	TRBV21-1	TRBJ1-4	CASSSRQGTNEKLFF	TGTGCCAGCAGCAGCCGACAGGGGACTAATGAAAAACTGTTTTTT
NA	few	TRBV19	TRBJ1-1	CASTGMVNTEAFF	TGTGCCAGTACAGGGATGGTGAACACTGAAGCTTTCTTT
TRBD2	NA	TRBV29-1	TRBJ2-1	CSQFLAGERNEQFF	TGCAGCCAATTCTTAGCGGGAGAGAGGAATGAGCAGTTCTTC
TRBD1	NA	TRBV7-2	TRBJ1-3	CASSRDRGGNTIYF	TGTGCCAGCAGCCGCGACAGGGGGGGAAACACCATATATTTT
NA	NA	TRBV11-2	TRBJ1-2	CASSLEGHYGYTF	TGTGCCAGCAGCTTAGAGGGGCATTATGGCTACACCTTC
TRBD1	once	TRBV7-9	TRBJ1-4	CASSVQGAGEKLFF	TGTGCCAGCAGCGTACAGGGGGCGGGAGAAAAACTGTTTTTT
NA	NA	TRBV10-1	TRBJ1-4	CASSPPWGPQNEKLFF	TGCGCCAGCAGTCCTCCCTGGGGGCCGCAGAATGAAAAACTGTTTTTT
NA	once	TRBV6-5	TRBJ2-1	CASSSLTTKYEQFF	TGTGCCAGCAGTTCCCTGACTACCAAGTATGAGCAGTTCTTC
NA	once	TRBV4-1	TRBJ1-2	CASSQGAGDPGGYTF	TGCGCCAGCAGCCAAGGGGCGGGAGACCCGGGCGGCTACACCTTC
NA	NA	TRBV3-1/TRBV3-2	TRBJ2-5	CASSHRGMTQETQYF	TGTGCCAGCAGCCACCGGGGGATGACCCAAGAGACCCAGTACTTC
NA	NA	TRBV15	TRBJ1-5	CATSRAPAQDQPQHF	TGTGCCACCAGCAGAGCGCCAGCCCAGGATCAGCCCCAGCATTTT
NA	NA	TRBV30	TRBJ1-4	CAWSPAGAKLFF	TGTGCCTGGAGTCCCGCAGGCGCAAAACTGTTTTTT
TRBD2	NA	TRBV27	TRBJ2-1	CASSLTSASSYNEQFF	TGTGCCAGCAGCCTTACTAGCGCCAGCTCCTACAATGAGCAGTTCTTC
TRBD1	NA	TRBV7-2	TRBJ1-5	CASSFKQGADQPQHF	TGTGCCAGCAGCTTTAAACAGGGGGCAGATCAGCCCCAGCATTTT
TRBD1	NA	TRBV19	TRBJ1-1	CASSIRDSVEAFF	TGTGCCAGTAGTATTCGGGACAGTGTTGAAGCTTTCTTT
TRBD1	NA	TRBV24-1	TRBJ1-2	CATSDSSTGGDVYGYTF	TGTGCCACCAGTGATTCGTCGACAGGGGGCGATGTCTATGGCTACACCTTC
TRBD2	NA	TRBV19	TRBJ2-3	CASSTQAGGLDTQYF	TGTGCCAGTAGTACTCAAGCGGGGGGGCTGGATACGCAGTATTTT
TRBD2	NA	TRBV12-5	TRBJ2-3	CASGASGGDTQYF	TGTGCTAGTGGGGCTTCGGGGGGGGATACGCAGTATTTT
NA	few	TRBV2	TRBJ1-1	CASRETGSPTEAFF	TGTGCCAGCAGGGAGACAGGTTCCCCCACTGAAGCTTTCTTT
NA	NA	TRBV7-3	TRBJ1-1	CASSNAGTRGKEAFF	TGTGCCAGCAGCAACGCCGGGACGCGGGGTAAAGAGGCTTTCTTT
TRBD2	few	TRBV7-3	TRBJ2-3	CASSSGPSGDGTDTQYF	TGTGCCAGCAGCTCAGGGCCTAGCGGGGACGGCACAGATACGCAGTATTTT
NA	NA	TRBV6-6	TRBJ2-1	CASRAYRDSQRDEQFF	TGTGCCAGCAGGGCATATCGGGACTCACAACGGGATGAGCAGTTCTTC
NA	NA	TRBV19	TRBJ1-2	CASSSRPGSDYGYTF	TGTGCCAGTAGTTCTCGACCGGGGAGTGACTATGGCTACACCTTC
TRBD1	NA	TRBV28	TRBJ2-3	CASKTGGSYQSTDTQYF	TGTGCCAGCAAGACAGGGGGGAGTTACCAGAGCACAGATACGCAGTATTTT
NA	NA	TRBV19	TRBJ1-3	CASRNGIPGGTIYF	TGTGCCAGTAGGAACGGGATCCCCGGAGGCACCATATATTTT
TRBD2	NA	TRBV27	TRBJ2-7	CATGVASGNRMGVSYEQYF	TGTGCTACAGGGGTGGCTAGCGGGAATCGTATGGGGGTCTCCTACGAGCAGTACTTC
TRBD2	NA	TRBV27	TRBJ2-1	CASTLGTSGNNEQFF	TGTGCCAGCACCCTAGGGACTAGCGGGAACAATGAGCAGTTCTTC
TRBD1	NA	TRBV5-4	TRBJ1-1	CASSLEAGGWNTEAFF	TGTGCCAGCAGCTTGGAGGCAGGGGGCTGGAACACTGAAGCTTTCTTT
NA	NA	TRBV5-1	TRBJ2-7	CASSLYGGMSGQDYEQYF	TGCGCCAGCAGCTTGTACGGGGGAATGAGCGGGCAGGACTACGAGCAGTACTTC
NA	NA	TRBV30	TRBJ2-5	CAWSVKTTRYF	TGTGCCTGGAGTGTCAAGACTACACGGTACTTC
TRBD1	NA	TRBV5-1	TRBJ2-1	CASSLGGQGQYNEQFF	TGCGCCAGCAGCTTGGGTGGACAGGGTCAGTACAATGAGCAGTTCTTC
NA	once	TRBV11-2	TRBJ2-2	CASSLDRVGTGELFF	TGTGCCAGCAGCTTAGACAGGGTGGGGACCGGGGAGCTGTTTTTT
NA	NA	TRBV10-1	TRBJ1-2	CARTRVGDHGYTF	TGCGCCAGAACCCGAGTCGGGGATCATGGCTACACCTTC